This TCR beta chain was profiled in a study of blood T cells in healthy people across ages (dated by TCRdb to between 2015 and 2017). Looking at the study overall: In model experiments, template switching captured roughly one uniquely barcoded TCR beta cDNA molecule for every two T cells. To avoid experimental bias, donors of different ages were randomly spread across the sequencing lanes. For two donors (one aged 18 to 30 and one aged 80 or older), the study analyzed two additional independent replicas of 1 million unique cDNA reads from the same blood draw. Age-related changes in TCR beta repertoire diversity were measured in the study by deep sequencing normalized with unique cDNA molecular identifiers. The donors were divided into four age groups: young (average around 17 years), middle-aged (almost 40), aged (around 59) and long-lived (nearly 85). General findings and caveats noted by the study authors: Observed TCR beta diversity per million T cells fell roughly linearly with age, and a significant reduction was already apparent by age about 36. Estimates of total diversity from one million sequenced T cells were regarded as lower bounds and underestimates. Observed TCR beta diversity correlated strongly with the percentage of naive T cells measured by flow cytometry. Compared with the aged group, more naive CD4+ T cells, fewer expanded clones and increased TCR diversity were shown by the long-lived group, suggesting age selection. Conclusive comparison of naive and antigen-experienced compartments was prevented by the profiling of bulk unsorted PBMCs. The CMV infection status of donors was not known, potentially confounding age-related changes in expanded clonotypes.

Preparation of the library involved 5' RACE. TCRdb names Illumina HiSeq 2500 as the instrument used. A second PCR of about 7 to 12 cycles was run with a J-beta primer mix and a sample-barcoded 5' primer. A template-switch 5' adaptor carrying 12 random nucleotides introduced a unique molecular identifier onto each TCR beta cDNA molecule. Each sample yielded at least 2.5 million CDR3-containing paired-end reads. First-strand cDNA was synthesized from all RNA with the Mint cDNA synthesis kit, primed by a TRBC-specific oligonucleotide. Following uracil-DNA glycosylase treatment, a first 18-cycle PCR with universal primers M1SS and BC2_uni_R was performed on all cDNA. Concerning the study's data processing: Normalization of each sample was performed by random selection of 1 million high-quality reads, each carrying a distinct molecular identifier. Reads with shared molecular identifiers were discarded instead of being binned into consensus sequences. CDR3 identification, clonotype clustering and error correction used MiTCR with a Q25 quality threshold and the strictest error-elimination algorithm. A nonparametric unseen species model with Euler transformation was used to estimate a lower bound on total TCR beta diversity. TCRdb ran its own pipeline on the public reads, namely fastp trimming at Q25 and MiXCR clone calling, and kept in-frame beta chains. Rows merge per CDR3 protein into single entries with the most common DNA and genes. TCRdb's processing, not the authors', yielded these V and J calls. Recorded for this sample are roughly 790,000 distinct CDR3 sequences; roughly 41% of them occurred a single time. The top ten hold around 20% of the sample.

This clonotype was counted between two and nine times. Which antigen it targets is not known. Base-call qualities are not available, and no considerably larger clone is one nucleotide away. Systemically healthy Caucasian individuals from Russia, 39 in total and aged about 6 to 90 years, were included as donors. About 10 milliliters of peripheral blood were drawn from each donor into EDTA-treated Vacutainer tubes. Ficoll-Paque density-gradient centrifugation was used to isolate PBMCs, with at least 6.5 million per sample. Trizol reagent was used to extract total RNA from PBMCs, with at least 5 micrograms per sample. The percentages of naive CD45RAhigh/CD27high T cells were determined by flow cytometry on a PBMC aliquot from every donor. The CDR3, cysteine through phenylalanine, is 14 amino acids long. CDR3 DNA is the only sequence kept; it has 42 bases, read in frame from the first base. Based on the germline V gene, the CDR1 and CDR2 sequences are MNHEY and SVGEGT. V loses 1 base of germline sequence and J loses 2 bases, and the interval between the two ends is 9 bases.

This receptor was identified in a woman aged 55-70 years in good health. The V and J segments used are TRBV6-2 or TRBV6-3 and TRBJ2-7, with TRBD1 tentatively as D gene (5 bases match). The source material was blood. In nucleotides, the sequence is TGTGCCAGCAGTTACTTCGACAGAACCTACGAGCAGTACTTC. This yields the protein CASSYFDRTYEQYF.